The TCR beta chain under discussion was sequenced for a study of T cell repertoires in cytomegalovirus infection (dated by TCRdb to about 2019). Regarding the research as a whole: Because public TCR beta signatures pointed to carriage of CMV infection together with the matching HLA type, the HLA type of each donor mattered for the analysis. General findings and caveats noted by the study authors: The ex vivo response was dominated by HLA-C-restricted CMV-specific TCR beta clonotypes, which also provided the single most frequent clonotype in two of eight donors. In both this cohort and an independent cohort of under 450 donors, the cumulative frequency of public TCR beta family members distinguished carriers of CMV infection plus the relevant HLA type.

Looking up the germline V gene yields CDR1 MDHEN and CDR2 SYDVKM. The CDR3 runs 13 amino acids, cysteine and phenylalanine included. Just CDR3 DNA is preserved here, 39 bases in frame from base 1. Trimming removed 6 bases from V and 7 bases from J; the gene matches leave 7 bases unexplained. TCRdb records Illumina HiSeq 1500 as the sequencer. Through fastp at Q25 and MiXCR, TCRdb rebuilt clones from the public reads, retaining in-frame beta chains. Each entry is one CDR3 protein sequence, shown with its most common DNA and genes. For this sample there are fewer than 300,000 distinct CDR3 sequences; about 26% appear just once. About 14% of the sample lies in the top ten. About this clonotype itself: Its antigen is currently not known. No quality values exist for individual bases; no much larger clone is one base distant.

The receptor comes from a human donor in good health (CMV status not recorded). Some clones in this sample may be carry-over from other donors' samples. Material: PBMCs. The chain is made from TRBV28 and TRBJ1-2, and TRBD1 aligns with 8 junction nucleotides. Here the CDR3 is given as CASRTDRESGYTF. The DNA sequence is given as TGTGCCAGCAGGACGGACAGGGAGAGTGGCTACACCTTC.